This T cell receptor (beta chain) is drawn from a study of OX40 agonist ivuxolimab in advanced cancers. Study-level findings and limits: A proportion of nonresponders additionally exhibited low normalized T-cell clonal expansion. The study found among the lowest clonal expansion in partial responders at 0.1-3.0 mg/kg. Antigen specificity was not determined for the expanded peripheral T cells.

On this clone itself: Antigen unknown.

Clones were read by immunoSEQ multiplex PCR, and TCRdb kept only the in-frame ones, dropping some. The sample lists about 45,000 clones, 70% to 90% occurring once. Germline V gene lookup returns CDR1 MGHRA and CDR2 YSYEKL. V dropped 1 base and J dropped 5 bases, with 17 bases sitting between them. The CDR3 has 16 amino acids. The rearrangement links TRBV4-1 to TRBJ2-5; D gene ambiguous. Material: CD4+ or CD8+ T cells sorted from blood, obtained in a trial of the OX40 agonist ivuxolimab. This TCR came from an adult with an advanced solid tumor such as melanoma, head and neck, liver or kidney cancer. Here the CDR3 DNA reads TGCGCCAGCAGCCAAGTTTCCGTAGGGTACGGGGAGACCCAGTACTTC. It is translated as CASSQVSVGYGETQYF.